This TCR beta chain came from a study of shared clonotypes between healthy human individuals. Points from the study as a whole: It was the non-shared clonotypes that had lower generation probabilities than clonotypes shared by all four donors. Exclusively blood specimens were collected; tissue repertoires likely differ.

Naive CD8 cells, CD45RO-negative and positively selected for CCR7, excluded terminally differentiated effector memory CD45RA+ cells. Germline V gene lookup returns CDR1 SGHAT and CDR2 FQNNGV. V dropped 1 base and J dropped 12; count of bases not matched to a gene: 13. This CDR3 spans 16 amino acids. As for this clone: No antigen is known for it.

Sequenced by immunoSEQ multiplex PCR; TCRdb stores in-frame clones only, minus some. This table holds 560,000 or so clones, roughly 96% found once. The receptor was derived from a woman aged 30 to 39 in good health. The J gene is TRBJ2-1, the V gene TRBV11-2, with TRBD2 matching over 9 bases. The sequenced sample was naive CD8+ T cells sorted from blood. CDR3 DNA: TGTGCCAGCAGCTTAGCGGGACTAGCTCCCCAGCTAGGGCAGTTCTTC. It encodes CASSLAGLAPQLGQFF.